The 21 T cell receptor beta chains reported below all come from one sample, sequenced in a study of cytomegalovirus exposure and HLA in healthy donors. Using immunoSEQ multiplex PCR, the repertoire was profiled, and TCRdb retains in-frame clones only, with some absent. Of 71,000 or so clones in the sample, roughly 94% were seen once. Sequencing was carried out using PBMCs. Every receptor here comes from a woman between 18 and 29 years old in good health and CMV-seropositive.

CDR3 amino acids: CASSLGTSLTYEQYF. As DNA, the CDR3 is TGTGCCAGCAGCTTAGGGACTAGTCTAACCTACGAGCAGTACTTC. This sequence joins TRBV7-2 and TRBJ2-7, with 7 bases identical to TRBD2. Germline CDR1 is SGHTA and CDR2 is FQGNSA. The V and J ends lost 1 base and 2 bases, in that order; junction bases with no gene match: 5. This CDR3 spans 15 amino acids. The variable domain in full, with the rest retrieved from reference TRBV7-2 and TRBJ2-7, is GAGVSQSPSNKVTEKGKDVELRCDPISGHTALYWYRQSLGQGLEFLIYFQGNSAPDKSGLPSDRFSAERTGGSVSTLTIQRTQQEDSAVYLCASSLGTSLTYEQYFGPGTRLTVT.

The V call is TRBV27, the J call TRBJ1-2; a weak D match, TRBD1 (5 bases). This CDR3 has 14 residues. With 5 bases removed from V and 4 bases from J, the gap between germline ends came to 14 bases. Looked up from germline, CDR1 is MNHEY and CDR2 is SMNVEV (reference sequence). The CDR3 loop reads CASSLSRVTYGYTF. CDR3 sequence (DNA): TGTGCCAGCAGTCTGAGCAGGGTTACCTATGGCTACACCTTC.

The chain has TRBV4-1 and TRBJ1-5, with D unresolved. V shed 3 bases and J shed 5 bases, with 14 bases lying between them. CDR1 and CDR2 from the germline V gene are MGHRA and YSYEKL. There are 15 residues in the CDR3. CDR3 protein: CASSQLGLRDQPQHF. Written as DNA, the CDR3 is TGCGCCAGCAGCCAGCTCGGTTTACGGGATCAGCCCCAGCATTTT.

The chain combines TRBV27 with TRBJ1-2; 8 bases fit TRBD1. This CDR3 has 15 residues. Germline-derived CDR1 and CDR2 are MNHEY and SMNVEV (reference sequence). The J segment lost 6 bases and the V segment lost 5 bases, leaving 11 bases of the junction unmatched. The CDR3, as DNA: TGTGCCAGCAGTATGACAGGGGTGAGAAGGGATGGCTACACCTTC. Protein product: CASSMTGVRRDGYTF.

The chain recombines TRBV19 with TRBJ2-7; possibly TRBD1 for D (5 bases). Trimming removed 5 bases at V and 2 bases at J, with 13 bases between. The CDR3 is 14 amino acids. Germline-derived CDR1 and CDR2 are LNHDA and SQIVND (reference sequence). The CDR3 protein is CASSPRTNTYEQYF. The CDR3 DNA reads TGTGCCAGTAGTCCGCGGACAAACACCTACGAGCAGTACTTC.

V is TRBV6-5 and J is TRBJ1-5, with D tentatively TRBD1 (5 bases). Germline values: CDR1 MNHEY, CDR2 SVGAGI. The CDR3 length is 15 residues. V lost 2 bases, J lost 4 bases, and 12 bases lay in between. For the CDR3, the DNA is TGTGCCAGCAGTTACCGAAGCGGGGGGAATCAGCCCCAGCATTTT. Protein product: CASSYRSGGNQPQHF.

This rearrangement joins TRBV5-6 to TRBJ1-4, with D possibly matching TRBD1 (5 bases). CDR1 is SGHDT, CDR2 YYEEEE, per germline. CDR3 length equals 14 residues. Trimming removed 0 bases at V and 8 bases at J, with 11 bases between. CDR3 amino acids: CASSLGGAREKLFF. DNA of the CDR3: TGTGCCAGCAGCTTGGGGGGCGCACGGGAAAAACTGTTTTTT.

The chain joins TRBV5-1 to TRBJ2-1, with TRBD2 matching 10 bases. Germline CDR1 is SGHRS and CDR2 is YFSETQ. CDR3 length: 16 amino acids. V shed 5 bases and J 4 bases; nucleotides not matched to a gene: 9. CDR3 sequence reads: CASRNPGTSDYNEQFF. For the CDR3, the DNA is TGCGCCAGCAGAAACCCCGGGACTAGCGATTACAATGAGCAGTTCTTC.

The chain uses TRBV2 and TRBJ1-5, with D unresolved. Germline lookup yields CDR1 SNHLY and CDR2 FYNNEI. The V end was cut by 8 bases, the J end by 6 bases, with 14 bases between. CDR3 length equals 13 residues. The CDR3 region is CASEAESGQPQHF. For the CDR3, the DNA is TGTGCCAGCGAGGCCGAGTCCGGTCAGCCCCAGCATTTT.

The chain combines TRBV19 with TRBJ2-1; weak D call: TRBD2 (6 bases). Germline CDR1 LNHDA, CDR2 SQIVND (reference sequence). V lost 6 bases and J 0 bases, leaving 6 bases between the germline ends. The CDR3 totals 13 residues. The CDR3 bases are TGTGCCAGTAGCGGGAGCTCCTACAATGAGCAGTTCTTC. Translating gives CASSGSSYNEQFF.

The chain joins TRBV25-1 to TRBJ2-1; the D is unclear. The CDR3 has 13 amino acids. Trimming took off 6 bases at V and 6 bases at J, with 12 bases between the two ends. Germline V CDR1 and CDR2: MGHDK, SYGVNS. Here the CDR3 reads CASSPRIANEQFF. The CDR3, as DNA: TGTGCCAGCAGCCCACGGATAGCCAATGAGCAGTTCTTC.

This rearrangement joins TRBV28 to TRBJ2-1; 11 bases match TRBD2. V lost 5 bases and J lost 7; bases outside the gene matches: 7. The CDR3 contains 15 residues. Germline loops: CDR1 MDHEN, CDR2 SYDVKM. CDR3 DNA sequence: TGTGCCAGCAGTCCGACTAGCGGGGTGGGTAATGAGCAGTTCTTC. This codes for CASSPTSGVGNEQFF.

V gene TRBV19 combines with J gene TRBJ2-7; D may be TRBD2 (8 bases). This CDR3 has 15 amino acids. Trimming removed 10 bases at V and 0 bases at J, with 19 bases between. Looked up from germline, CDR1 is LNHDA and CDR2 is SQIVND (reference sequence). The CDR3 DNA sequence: TGTGCCACCTCCGGGGGGGACAGCCTCTCCTACGAGCAGTACTTC. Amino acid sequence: CATSGGDSLSYEQYF.

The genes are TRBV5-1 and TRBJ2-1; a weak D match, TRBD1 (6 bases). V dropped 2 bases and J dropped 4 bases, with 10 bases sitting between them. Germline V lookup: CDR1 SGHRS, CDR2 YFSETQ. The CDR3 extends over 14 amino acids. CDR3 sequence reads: CASSFGQGYNEQFF. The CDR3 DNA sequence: TGCGCCAGCAGCTTTGGCCAGGGGTACAATGAGCAGTTCTTC.

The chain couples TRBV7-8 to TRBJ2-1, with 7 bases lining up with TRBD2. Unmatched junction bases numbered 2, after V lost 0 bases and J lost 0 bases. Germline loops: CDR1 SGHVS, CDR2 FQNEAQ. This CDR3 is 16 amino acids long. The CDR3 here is CASSLAGGGSYNEQFF. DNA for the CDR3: TGTGCCAGCAGCTTAGCGGGCGGGGGCTCCTACAATGAGCAGTTCTTC.

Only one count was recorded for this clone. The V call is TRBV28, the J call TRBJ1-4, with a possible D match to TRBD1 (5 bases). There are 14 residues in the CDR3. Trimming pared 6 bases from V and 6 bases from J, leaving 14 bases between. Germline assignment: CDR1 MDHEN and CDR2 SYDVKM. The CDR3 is CASRAGRADEKLFF. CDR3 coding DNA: TGTGCCAGCAGGGCCGGCAGGGCGGATGAAAAACTGTTTTTT.

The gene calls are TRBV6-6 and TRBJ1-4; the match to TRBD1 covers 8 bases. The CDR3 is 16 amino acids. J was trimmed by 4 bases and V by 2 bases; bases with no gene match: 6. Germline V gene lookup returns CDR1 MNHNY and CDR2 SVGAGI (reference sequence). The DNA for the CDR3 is TGTGCCAGCAGTTACCGGGCCGACAGGGGTAATGAAAAACTGTTTTTT. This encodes CASSYRADRGNEKLFF.

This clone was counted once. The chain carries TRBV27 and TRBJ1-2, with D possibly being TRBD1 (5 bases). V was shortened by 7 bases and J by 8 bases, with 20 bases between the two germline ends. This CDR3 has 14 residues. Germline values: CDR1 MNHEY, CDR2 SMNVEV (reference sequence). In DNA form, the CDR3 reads TGTGCCAGCACCTTGAAGGCGCCTTCAGGGGGCTACACCTTC. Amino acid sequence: CASTLKAPSGGYTF.

For the CDR3, the DNA is TGTGCCAGCTCACCACTTCAGGACAGGGGCTCCTATGGCTACACCTTC. This encodes CASSPLQDRGSYGYTF. The chain is built from TRBV18 and TRBJ1-2; 9 bases agree with TRBD1. The CDR3 runs to 16 residues. V was pared by 1 base and J by 4 bases, with 7 bases of the junction left unmatched. Germline V gene lookup returns CDR1 KGHSH and CDR2 LQKENI. The whole variable domain, filled in from reference TRBV18 and TRBJ1-2, reads NAGVMQNPRHLVRRRGQEARLRCSPMKGHSHVYWYRQLPEEGLKFMVYLQKENIIDESGMPKERFSAEFPKEGPSILRIQQVVRGDSAAYFCASSPLQDRGSYGYTFGSGTRLTVV.

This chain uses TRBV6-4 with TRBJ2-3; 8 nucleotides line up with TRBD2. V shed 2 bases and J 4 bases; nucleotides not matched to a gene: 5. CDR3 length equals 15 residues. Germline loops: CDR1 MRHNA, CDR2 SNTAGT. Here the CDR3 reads CASSDNGGAPDTQYF. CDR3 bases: TGTGCCAGCAGTGACAACGGGGGGGCCCCAGATACGCAGTATTTT.

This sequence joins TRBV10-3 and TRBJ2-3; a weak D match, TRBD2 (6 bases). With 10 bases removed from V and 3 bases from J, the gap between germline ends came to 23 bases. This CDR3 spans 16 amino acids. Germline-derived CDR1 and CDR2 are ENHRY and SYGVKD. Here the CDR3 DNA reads TGTGCCACCACCCCAATAGCGGAGGTGGGAACAGATACGCAGTATTTT. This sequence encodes CATTPIAEVGTDTQYF.